This note documents a single T cell receptor (beta chain) sequence. Its antigen is as yet unknown. TCR beta CDR3 regions were amplified from RNA transcripts. Primed by the HTBI set, a first-round RT-PCR was run on the TCR CDR3. TCRdb passed the multiplex PCR reads through MiXCR, listing each CDR3 protein once. The table includes 450,000 to 700,000 distinct CDR3 sequences, 35% to 55% detected once. This specimen belongs to a study of T cells in Graves' hyperthyroidism and ophthalmopathy. Study conclusions and caveats: A median around 5.9 months before onset, the model predicted ophthalmopathy. In the blood, most expanded thyroid clonotypes above 0.001 appeared as well.

The CDR3 has 12 amino acids. V was cut by 6 bases and J by 6 bases, with 12 bases left in between. Per germline, CDR1 DFQATT and CDR2 SNEGSKA (reference sequence). Not enrolled were patients with uncontrolled infection, other autoimmune disease, pregnancy or lactation. This clonotype was obtained from an adult woman with Graves' disease, either hyperthyroidism or ophthalmopathy (not recorded which). The sample was peripheral blood or thyroid tissue (not recorded which). This chain links TRBV20-1 with TRBJ1-5, with no clear D. In DNA form, the CDR3 reads TGCAGTGCCCGAAAGACTGGTCAGCCCCAGCATTTT. This sequence encodes CSARKTGQPQHF.